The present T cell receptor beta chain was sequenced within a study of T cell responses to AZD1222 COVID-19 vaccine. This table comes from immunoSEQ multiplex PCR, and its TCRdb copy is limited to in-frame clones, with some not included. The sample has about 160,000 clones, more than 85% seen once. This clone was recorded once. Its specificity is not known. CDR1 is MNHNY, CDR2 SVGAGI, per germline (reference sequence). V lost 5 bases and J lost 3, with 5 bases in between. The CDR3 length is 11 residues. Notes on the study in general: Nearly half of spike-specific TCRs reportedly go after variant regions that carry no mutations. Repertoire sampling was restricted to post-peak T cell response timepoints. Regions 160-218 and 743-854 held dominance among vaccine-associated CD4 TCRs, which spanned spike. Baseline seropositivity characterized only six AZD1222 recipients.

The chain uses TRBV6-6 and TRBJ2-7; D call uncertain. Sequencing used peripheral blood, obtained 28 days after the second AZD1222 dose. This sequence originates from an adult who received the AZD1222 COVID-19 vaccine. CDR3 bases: TGTGCCAGCAGTCCGAGCTACGAGCAGTACTTC. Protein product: CASSPSYEQYF.